This T cell receptor beta chain was sequenced for a study of graft-versus-host responses after intestinal transplantation. Looking at the study overall: Each transplant was multivisceral, liver-intestinal, or isolated intestinal.

Study-level findings and limits: Among recipient marrow samples, GvH clones were found; some appeared first in ileum or blood. Across patients carrying graft-donor T cell macrochimerism, allografts held high graft-versus-host to host-versus-graft clonal ratios.

This CDR3 spans 13 amino acids. Trimming cost V 4 bases and J 0 bases; bases outside gene matches: 1. Per germline, CDR1 SGHRS and CDR2 YFSETQ. As concerns this clone: As yet, its antigen is unknown.

Data came from immunoSEQ multiplex PCR; TCRdb stores just in-frame clones and leaves some out. This sample carries 55,000 to 80,000 clones, 90% of them seen once, and the ten largest clones take 1.5% to 2%. Sequencing was performed on unstimulated CD8+ T cells sorted from spleen or lymph node cells, taken before transplant. The sequence derives from a human donor who was the organ donor for an intestinal transplant. The rearrangement uses TRBV5-1 and TRBJ2-7; 7 nucleotides line up with TRBD2. CDR3 in amino acids: CASSERDSYEQYF. In DNA form, the CDR3 reads TGCGCCAGCAGCGAGCGGGACTCCTACGAGCAGTACTTC.